Presented here are 5 T cell receptor beta chains from one specimen sequenced in a study of blood T cells in healthy people across ages. Then a second PCR, running roughly 7 to 12 cycles, was carried out with a sample-barcoded 5' primer and a J-beta primer mix. Each CDR3 protein gets one entry after TCRdb re-called the 5' RACE reads with MiXCR. The sample contains fewer than 1,200,000 distinct CDR3 sequences, around 25% of which appear only once. These data also formed part of another study, on T cells of mothers and their children.

The sequenced sample was blood. These receptors were obtained from a girl aged 2 to 9 in good health.

The gene calls are TRBV24-1 and TRBJ2-2; D gene unclear. V was pared by 0 bases and J by 6 bases, with 16 bases between. The germline gives CDR1 KGHDR, CDR2 SFDVKD. The CDR3 runs to 17 residues. The CDR3 nucleotides are TGTGCCACCAGTGATTTGGGACCCGATCTCAGGCCCGGGGAGCTGTTTTTT. This codes for CATSDLGPDLRPGELFF.

The sample holds a few counts of this clonotype. The rearrangement links TRBV27 to TRBJ2-7; TRBD2 aligns across 7 bases. With V trimmed by 6 bases and J by 7 bases, 6 bases remained unmatched. The length of the CDR3 is 12 residues. Germline CDR1 MNHEY, CDR2 SMNVEV (reference sequence). In DNA form, the CDR3 reads TGTGCCAGCAGAACCGGGACTAAAGAGCAGTACTTC. This translates into CASRTGTKEQYF.

The chain couples TRBV11-3 to TRBJ2-3, with TRBD1 as a possible D gene (6 bases). Germline V CDR1 and CDR2: SGHNT, YENEEA. V gave up 7 bases and J gave up 8 bases, with 13 bases separating them. The CDR3 spans 12 residues. This CDR3 is CASTRGGATQYF. CDR3 in DNA: TGTGCCAGCACCAGGGGTGGGGCTACGCAGTATTTT.

This clonotype was seen only a few times. The chain carries TRBV13 and TRBJ2-5; D is ambiguous. Matching the DNA end better, TRBJ2-1 makes the J call doubtful. The CDR3 is 15 residues long. In germline, CDR1 is PRHDT, CDR2 FYEKMQ (reference sequence). In DNA form, the CDR3 reads TGTGCCAGCAGCTTAGGCCTCGTGGGTTGGAATGAGCAGTTCTTC. Protein: CASSLGLVGWNEQFF.

This clonotype was counted only a few times. V gene TRBV20-1 combines with J gene TRBJ2-5; TRBD1 aligns across 8 bases. Near its end, the DNA agrees better with TRBJ2-7, so the J call may be wrong. The germline gives CDR1 DFQATT, CDR2 SNEGSKA (reference sequence). The CDR3 extends over 14 amino acids. The CDR3 region has the DNA TGCAGTGCTAGCCTAACTACAGGGGGCTACGAGCAGTACTTC. It is translated as CSASLTTGGYEQYF.